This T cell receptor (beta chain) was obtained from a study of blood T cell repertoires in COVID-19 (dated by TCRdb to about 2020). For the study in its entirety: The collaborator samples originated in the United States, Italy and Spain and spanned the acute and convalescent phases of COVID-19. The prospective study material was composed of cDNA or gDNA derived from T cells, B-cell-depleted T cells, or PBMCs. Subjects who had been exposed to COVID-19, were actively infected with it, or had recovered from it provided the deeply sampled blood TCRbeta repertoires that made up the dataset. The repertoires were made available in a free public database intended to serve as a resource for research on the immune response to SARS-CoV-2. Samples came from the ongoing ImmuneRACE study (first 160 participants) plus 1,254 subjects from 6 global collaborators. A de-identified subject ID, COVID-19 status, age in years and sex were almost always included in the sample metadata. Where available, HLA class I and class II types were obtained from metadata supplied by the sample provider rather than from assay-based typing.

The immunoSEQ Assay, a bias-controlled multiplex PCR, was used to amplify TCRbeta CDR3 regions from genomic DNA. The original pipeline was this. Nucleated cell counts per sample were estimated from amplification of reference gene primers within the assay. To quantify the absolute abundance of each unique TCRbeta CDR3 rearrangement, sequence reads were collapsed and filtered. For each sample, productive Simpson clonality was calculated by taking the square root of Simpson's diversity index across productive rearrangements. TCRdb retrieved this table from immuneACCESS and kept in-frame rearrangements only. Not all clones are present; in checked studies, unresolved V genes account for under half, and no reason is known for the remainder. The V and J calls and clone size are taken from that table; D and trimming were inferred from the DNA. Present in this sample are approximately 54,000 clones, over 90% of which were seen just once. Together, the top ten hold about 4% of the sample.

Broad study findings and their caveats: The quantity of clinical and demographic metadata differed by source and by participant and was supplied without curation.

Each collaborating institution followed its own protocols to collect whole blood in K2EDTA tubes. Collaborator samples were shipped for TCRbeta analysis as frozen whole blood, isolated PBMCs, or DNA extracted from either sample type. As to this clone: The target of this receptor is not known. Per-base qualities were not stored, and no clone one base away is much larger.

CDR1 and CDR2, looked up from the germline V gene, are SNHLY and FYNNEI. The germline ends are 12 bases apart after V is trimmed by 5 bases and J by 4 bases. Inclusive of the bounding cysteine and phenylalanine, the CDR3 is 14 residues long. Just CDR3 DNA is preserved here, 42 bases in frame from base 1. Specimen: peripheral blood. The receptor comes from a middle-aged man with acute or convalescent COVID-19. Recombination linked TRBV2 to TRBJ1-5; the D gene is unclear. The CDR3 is CASSPRRGNQPQHF. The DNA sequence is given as TGTGCCAGCAGTCCCCGACGGGGTAATCAGCCCCAGCATTTT.